Each of the 25 T cell receptor beta chains below was sequenced from the same sample in a study of shared clonotypes between healthy human individuals. The data were produced by immunoSEQ multiplex PCR, yet TCRdb's version contains in-frame clones alone and is incomplete. The table records just over 2,000,000 clones, 85% to 95% of them present only once. The sequencing sample was made of naive CD4+ T cells sorted from blood. Regarding subset: CD45RA+ positively selected. These receptor sequences come from a man aged 18 to 30 in good health.

The V and J genes are TRBV6-6 and TRBJ2-7; no firm D call. This CDR3 comprises 12 residues. In germline, CDR1 is MNHNY, CDR2 SVGAGI (reference sequence). The V end was cut by 5 bases, the J end by 4 bases, with 9 bases between. The DNA for the CDR3 is TGTGCCAGCAGTCTCGACGGGTACGAGCAGTACTTC. Its translation is CASSLDGYEQYF.

Remarks on this clone: Other nucleotide sequences in the sample specify the same CDR3. The CDR3, as DNA: TGTGCCAGCAGCGTCGGGACAGTTCAAGAGACCCAGTACTTC. The encoded protein is CASSVGTVQETQYF. This chain connects TRBV9 to TRBJ2-5; 7 bases map to TRBD1. In germline, CDR1 is SGDLS, CDR2 YYNGEE. The CDR3 length is 14 residues. The junction had 3 bases not matched to a gene; V was cut back by 2 bases and J by 2 bases.

The DNA for the CDR3 is TGTGCCAGCTCACCACCGGCGTCTGGGGCCAACGTCCTGACTTTC. Protein: CASSPPASGANVLTF. This chain joins TRBV18 and TRBJ2-6; D not resolved. Germline loops: CDR1 KGHSH, CDR2 LQKENI. The V gene lost 0 bases and the J gene lost 1 base, with 4 bases spanning the gap. There are 15 residues in the CDR3.

The rearrangement uses TRBV28 and TRBJ1-4; tentative D call: TRBD1 (6 bases). CDR3 size: 15 residues. Germline lookup yields CDR1 MDHEN and CDR2 SYDVKM. Trimming cost V 3 bases and J 6 bases, with 14 bases left between them. The CDR3 coding sequence is TGTGCCAGCAGTTTGGTAGGGGGGCCGTATGAAAAACTGTTTTTT. This codes for CASSLVGGPYEKLFF. Drawing the rest from reference TRBV28 and TRBJ1-4, the complete variable domain is DVKVTQSSRYLVKRTGEKVFLECVQDMDHENMFWYRQDPGLGLRLIYFSYDVKMKEKGDIPEGYSVSREKKERFSLILESASTNQTSMYLCASSLVGGPYEKLFFGSGTQLSVL.

The chain links TRBV30 to TRBJ2-2, with D hard to call. Germline CDR1 GTSNPN, CDR2 SVGIG (reference sequence). The CDR3 runs to 14 residues. V shed 1 base and J shed 4 bases, with 10 bases lying between them. The CDR3 sequence: CAWSAELGTGELFF. The CDR3 bases are TGTGCCTGGAGTGCAGAATTGGGCACCGGGGAGCTGTTTTTT. The full variable domain, in which reference TRBV30 and TRBJ2-2 provide the parts outside the CDR3, is SQTIHQWPATLVQPVGSPLSLECTVEGTSNPNLYWYRQAAGRGLQLLFYSVGIGQISSEVPQNLSASRPQDRQFILSSKKLLLSDSGFYLCAWSAELGTGELFFGEGSRLTVL.

V is TRBV5-4 and J is TRBJ2-7; D ambiguous. V was cut by 4 bases and J by 4 bases, with 18 bases left in between. CDR3 length equals 15 residues. CDR1 and CDR2 from the germline V gene are SGHNT and YYREEE (reference sequence). CDR3 in amino acids: CASSPNSDRRYEQYF. The CDR3 DNA reads TGTGCCAGCAGCCCGAATTCTGACCGGCGGTACGAGCAGTACTTC.

The J gene is TRBJ1-5, the V gene TRBV4-2; possible D gene TRBD1, 6 bases. Trimming shortened V by 0 bases and J by 6 bases, and 12 bases separated the two germline ends. In germline, CDR1 is LGHNA, CDR2 YNFKEQ. The CDR3 is 15 amino acids. The chain's CDR3 is CASSQDSGGGQPQHF. In DNA form, the CDR3 reads TGTGCCAGCAGCCAAGATTCGGGGGGCGGTCAGCCCCAGCATTTT.

The V and J genes are TRBV7-6 and TRBJ2-3, with D maybe TRBD2 (6 bases). Germline V gene sequence: CDR1 SGHVS, CDR2 FNYEAQ. V was shortened by 5 bases and J by 6 bases, with 21 bases between the two germline ends. The CDR3 covers 16 residues. The CDR3 sequence is CASSGGYSPIRDTQYF. The CDR3 DNA reads TGTGCCAGCAGCGGGGGGTACAGCCCGATAAGGGATACGCAGTATTTT.

Only one count was recorded for this clone. The CDR3 sequence is CASSFRQGLREQYF. The CDR3 nucleotides read TGTGCCAGCAGCTTTAGACAGGGGTTGCGCGAGCAGTACTTC. The chain links TRBV7-2 to TRBJ2-7; 8 bases line up with TRBD1. CDR3 size: 14 residues. CDR1 and CDR2 from the germline V gene are SGHTA and FQGNSA. Germline trimming cut 3 bases from V and 6 bases from J; bases unmatched to any gene: 7.

This chain uses TRBV2 with TRBJ1-4; maybe TRBD1 (5 bases). Germline CDR1 and CDR2: SNHLY and FYNNEI. With 7 bases removed from V and 6 bases from J, the gap between germline ends came to 12 bases. The CDR3 contains 13 residues. The CDR3 reads CASNRDGYEKLFF. In DNA form, the CDR3 reads TGTGCCAGCAACCGGGACGGGTATGAAAAACTGTTTTTT.

V usage is TRBV7-9 and J usage is TRBJ2-1, with 9 bases matching TRBD2. V trimming: 0 bases; J trimming: 9 bases; junction bases outside the gene matches: 6. Germline CDR1 reads SEHNR; CDR2 reads FQNEAQ (reference sequence). CDR3 size: 15 residues. The CDR3 loop reads CASSLASGSVVEQFF. The CDR3 DNA reads as TGTGCCAGCAGCTTAGCTAGCGGGAGTGTTGTTGAGCAGTTCTTC. Drawing the rest from reference TRBV7-9 and TRBJ2-1, the complete variable domain is DTGVSQNPRHKITKRGQNVTFRCDPISEHNRLYWYRQTLGQGPEFLTYFQNEAQLEKSRLLSDRFSAERPKGSFSTLEIQRTEQGDSAMYLCASSLASGSVVEQFFGPGTRLTVL.

The CDR3: CASSERVPYNEQFF. The CDR3, as DNA: TGTGCCAGCAGTGAAAGGGTACCCTACAATGAGCAGTTCTTC. The chain recombines TRBV2 with TRBJ2-1; the D is unclear. This CDR3 contains 14 residues. V was shortened by 2 bases and J by 2 bases, with 7 bases between the two germline ends. Germline lookup yields CDR1 SNHLY and CDR2 FYNNEI.

On this clone: Other nucleotide sequences in the sample specify the same CDR3. This sequence joins TRBV11-2 and TRBJ1-1, with D perhaps TRBD1 (5 bases). V lost 5 bases, J lost 0 bases, and 13 bases lay in between. CDR3 length: 15 amino acids. Germline-derived CDR1 and CDR2 are SGHAT and FQNNGV. CDR3 protein: CASSLGTVMNTEAFF. The CDR3 bases are TGTGCCAGCAGCCTTGGGACGGTTATGAACACTGAAGCTTTCTTT. The full variable domain, with the rest looked up from reference TRBV11-2 and TRBJ1-1, is EAGVAQSPRYKIIEKRQSVAFWCNPISGHATLYWYQQILGQGPKLLIQFQNNGVVDDSQLPKDRFSAERLKGVDSTLKIQPAKLEDSAVYLCASSLGTVMNTEAFFGQGTRLTVV.

The chain uses TRBV6-6 and TRBJ2-7; the D call may be TRBD1 or TRBD2 (5 bases each). Per the germline V gene, CDR1 is MNHNY and CDR2 is SVGAGI (reference sequence). This CDR3 comprises 14 residues. Trimming left V 6 bases short and J 5 bases short, with 17 bases between. This chain's CDR3 is CASRSPGTPHEQYF. The CDR3 nucleotides are TGTGCCAGCAGAAGCCCAGGGACCCCCCACGAGCAGTACTTC.

The chain couples TRBV27 to TRBJ1-2; D might be TRBD1 (5 bases). The germline V gene has CDR1 MNHEY and CDR2 SMNVEV (reference sequence). The V gene lost 2 bases and the J gene lost 0 bases, with 16 bases spanning the gap. This CDR3 has 17 amino acids. CDR3 coding DNA: TGTGCCAGCAGTTTAAAGGGGCACAGACAGCCTAACTATGGCTACACCTTC. Amino acid sequence: CASSLKGHRQPNYGYTF.

The genes are TRBV5-6 and TRBJ1-6; the D is unclear. Germline assignment: CDR1 SGHDT and CDR2 YYEEEE. CDR3 size: 15 residues. Trimming took 3 bases from V and 6 from J, leaving 13 bases between them. The CDR3 DNA reads TGTGCCAGCAGCTCTGACGGCAGATTTAATTCACCCCTCCACTTT. As protein: CASSSDGRFNSPLHF.

The chain carries TRBV11-2 and TRBJ2-7; 8 bases are a match to TRBD2. This CDR3 contains 16 residues. Germline assignment: CDR1 SGHAT and CDR2 FQNNGV. The V and J ends lost 7 bases and 0 bases, in that order; junction bases with no gene match: 11. CDR3 coding DNA: TGTGCCAGCACCCAGACGGGCGGGAGGTCCTCCTACGAGCAGTACTTC. It encodes CASTQTGGRSSYEQYF.

This chain uses TRBV29-1 with TRBJ2-1; the D gene is possibly TRBD2 (5 bases). In germline, CDR1 is SQVTM, CDR2 ANQGSEA. The V end lost 1 base, the J end lost 0 bases, and 7 bases lay between the germline ends. The CDR3 sequence is 14 residues long. The CDR3 DNA reads as TGCAGCGTTGAAGCTGGGAGCTCCTACAATGAGCAGTTCTTC. Protein sequence: CSVEAGSSYNEQFF.

This sequence joins TRBV18 and TRBJ2-7; no clear D. V was trimmed by 2 bases and J by 0 bases, leaving 5 bases between them. The germline CDR1 and CDR2 sequences are KGHSH and LQKENI. This CDR3 has 13 amino acids. CDR3 sequence: CASSPENSYEQYF. In DNA form, the CDR3 reads TGTGCCAGCTCACCAGAAAACTCCTACGAGCAGTACTTC.

The chain employs TRBV5-1 and TRBJ1-3; possible D gene TRBD1, 5 bases. V was pared by 3 bases and J by 4 bases, with 11 bases between. This CDR3 has 14 amino acids. Germline V CDR1 and CDR2: SGHRS, YFSETQ. CDR3 sequence reads: CASSYGTGGNTIYF. The CDR3 DNA reads as TGCGCCAGCAGCTACGGGACGGGCGGAAACACCATATATTTT.

With regard to this clone: Within the sample, other DNA sequences also encode this same CDR3. V and J are TRBV2 and TRBJ2-4, with D perhaps TRBD2 (5 bases). The CDR3 consists of 14 residues. V lost 3 bases and J 1 base, leaving 7 bases between the germline ends. The V gene's germline CDR1 is SNHLY and CDR2 FYNNEI. Written as DNA, the CDR3 is TGTGCCAGCAGTGAGGAGGTGGCCAAAAACATTCAGTACTTC. This codes for CASSEEVAKNIQYF.

The rearrangement joins TRBV28 to TRBJ1-1; a possible D gene is TRBD1 (5 bases). Trimming stripped 4 bases from V and 4 bases from J, with 10 bases between. CDR1 MDHEN and CDR2 SYDVKM come from the germline V gene. The CDR3 contains 13 residues. The DNA for the CDR3 is TGTGCCAGCAGTTATGGCGGGGCCACTGAAGCTTTCTTT. Encoded protein: CASSYGGATEAFF. Full variable domain (outside the CDR3, taken from reference TRBV28 and TRBJ1-1): DVKVTQSSRYLVKRTGEKVFLECVQDMDHENMFWYRQDPGLGLRLIYFSYDVKMKEKGDIPEGYSVSREKKERFSLILESASTNQTSMYLCASSYGGATEAFFGQGTRLTVV.

The V call is TRBV10-3, the J call TRBJ2-7; D ambiguous. This CDR3 has 15 residues. Trimming shortened V by 0 bases and J by 6 bases, and 15 bases separated the two germline ends. The germline gives CDR1 ENHRY, CDR2 SYGVKD. The chain's CDR3 is CAISESLEWHPEQYF. The CDR3 nucleotides read TGTGCCATCAGTGAGTCTCTAGAATGGCATCCCGAGCAGTACTTC.

The rearrangement uses TRBV7-8 and TRBJ1-1; TRBD1 matches 9 bases. V shed 5 bases and J 6 bases; nucleotides not matched to a gene: 4. This CDR3 has 13 residues. The germline V gene encodes CDR1 SGHVS and CDR2 FQNEAQ. The CDR3 DNA is TGTGCCAGCAGCGGACAGGGGATACCTGAAGCTTTCTTT. This gives the protein CASSGQGIPEAFF.

The rearrangement joins TRBV6-6 to TRBJ1-3, with 7 bases fitting TRBD1. Per the germline V gene, CDR1 is MNHNY and CDR2 is SVGAGI (reference sequence). Trimming cost V 11 bases and J 4 bases; bases outside gene matches: 8. The CDR3 is 13 residues long. The CDR3 sequence is CASAGGLGNTIYF. The CDR3 coding sequence is TGTGCCTCGGCAGGGGGGCTCGGAAACACCATATATTTT.